The sequence of this T cell receptor (beta chain) was determined in a study of blood T cell repertoires in COVID-19. Germline CDR1 SGHTA, CDR2 FQGNSA. The CDR3 is made up of 15 amino acids. V lost 5 bases to trimming and J lost 3 bases; unmatched junction nucleotides: 7. Authors' methods: By means of reference gene primer amplification, nucleated cell counts were estimated. Assay: immunoSEQ multiplex PCR; the TCRdb copy retains only in-frame clones and omits some. That table gives V, J and clone size, and the DNA gave D and trimming. In the table there are approximately 250,000 clones, about 89% of which are singletons. The study counted Cohort 3 donors as recovered given two negative PCRs, clearance, or symptom resolution.

This clonotype was obtained from a woman younger than 45 who had recovered from COVID-19. The J gene is TRBJ2-3, the V gene TRBV7-2; 8 nucleotides match TRBD2. Sequenced sample: PBMCs or T cells enriched from blood (not recorded which). The CDR3 sequence: CASSISGIRTDTQYF. In DNA form, the CDR3 reads TGTGCCAGCAGCATTAGCGGGATTCGAACAGATACGCAGTATTTT.